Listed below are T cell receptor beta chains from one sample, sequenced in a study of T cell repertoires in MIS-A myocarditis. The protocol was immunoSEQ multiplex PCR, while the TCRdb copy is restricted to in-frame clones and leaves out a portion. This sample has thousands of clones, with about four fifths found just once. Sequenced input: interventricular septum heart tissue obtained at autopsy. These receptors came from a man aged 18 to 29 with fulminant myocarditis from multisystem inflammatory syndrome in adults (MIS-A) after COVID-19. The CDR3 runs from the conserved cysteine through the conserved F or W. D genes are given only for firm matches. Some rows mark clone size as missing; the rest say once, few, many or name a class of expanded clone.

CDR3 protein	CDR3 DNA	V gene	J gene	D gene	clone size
CAIGFFIETQYF	TGTGCCATCGGGTTTTTCATAGAGACCCAGTACTTC	TRBV10-3	TRBJ2-5	NA	NA
CASSDGLSTHNEKLFF	TGTGCCAGCAGTGACGGCCTCTCAACACATAATGAAAAACTGTTTTTT	TRBV28	TRBJ1-4	NA	few
CAWRAGSDGYTF	TGTGCCTGGAGAGCAGGGTCGGACGGCTACACCTTC	TRBV30	TRBJ1-2	NA	NA
CASSLQQGVGETQYF	TGTGCCAGCAGCTTACAACAGGGGGTCGGGGAGACCCAGTACTTC	TRBV5-4	TRBJ2-5	TRBD1	few
CASSNRPQDEQFF	TGTGCCAGTAGTAATCGCCCACAGGATGAGCAGTTCTTC	TRBV19	TRBJ2-1	NA	NA
CASSEILGQLNTEAFF	TGTGCCAGCAGTGAAATTTTAGGACAGCTGAACACTGAAGCTTTCTTT	TRBV2	TRBJ1-1	NA	NA
CASSSGAAQETQYF	TGTGCCAGCAGTTCCGGGGCGGCCCAAGAGACCCAGTACTTC	TRBV5-6	TRBJ2-5	NA	NA
CASSVEARNTEAFF	TGTGCCAGCAGCGTAGAGGCCAGGAACACTGAAGCTTTCTTT	TRBV9	TRBJ1-1	NA	NA
CSVGRTGEAFF	TGCAGCGTTGGACGGACAGGTGAAGCTTTCTTT	TRBV29-1	TRBJ1-1	TRBD1	NA
CASSGYTRSADTQYF	TGTGCCAGCAGCGGCTATACCAGGAGCGCAGATACGCAGTATTTT	TRBV5-4	TRBJ2-3	NA	NA
CASSPQQLQETQYF	TGTGCCAGCAGTCCACAGCAGCTTCAAGAGACCCAGTACTTC	TRBV6-2/TRBV6-3	TRBJ2-5	NA	NA
CASSTQNTDTQYF	TGTGCCAGCAGTACCCAAAACACAGATACGCAGTATTTT	TRBV27	TRBJ2-3	NA	once
CASSQHTTLTTGTENTEAFF	TGTGCCAGCAGCCAACATACAACCTTAACGACCGGGACAGAGAACACTGAAGCTTTCTTT	TRBV4-2	TRBJ1-1	TRBD1	once
CASSLSGGGANTGELFF	TGTGCCAGCAGCTTAAGCGGCGGGGGGGCGAACACCGGGGAGCTGTTTTTT	TRBV7-2	TRBJ2-2	TRBD2	NA
CASSFSGRGYNEQFF	TGTGCCAGCAGCTTTAGCGGGAGAGGGTACAATGAGCAGTTCTTC	TRBV11-2	TRBJ2-1	TRBD2	NA
CASSPDRAGVYGSYEQYF	TGTGCCAGCAGCCCAGACCGGGCGGGGGTCTACGGGTCCTACGAGCAGTACTTC	TRBV7-2	TRBJ2-7	TRBD2	NA
CASSWYGQGFSDTQYF	TGCGCCAGCAGCTGGTATGGACAGGGATTTTCAGATACGCAGTATTTT	TRBV5-1	TRBJ2-3	TRBD1	NA
CASRATYEQYF	TGTGCCAGCAGGGCAACTTACGAGCAGTACTTC	TRBV7-9	TRBJ2-7	NA	NA
CASSRDSDRRFF	TGTGCCAGCAGTCGGGACAGCGACCGTCGATTCTTT	TRBV28	TRBJ1-1	TRBD1	NA
CASSLSGEGTDTQYF	TGCGCCAGCAGCTTAAGCGGGGAGGGCACAGATACGCAGTATTTT	TRBV5-1	TRBJ2-3	TRBD2	NA
CASSLALGSHTEAFF	TGTGCCAGCAGCTTAGCTTTGGGGTCTCACACTGAAGCTTTCTTT	TRBV11-2	TRBJ1-1	NA	NA
CASRTDRSNTGELFF	TGTGCCAGCAGAACAGACAGGTCGAACACCGGGGAGCTGTTTTTT	TRBV6-5	TRBJ2-2	NA	NA